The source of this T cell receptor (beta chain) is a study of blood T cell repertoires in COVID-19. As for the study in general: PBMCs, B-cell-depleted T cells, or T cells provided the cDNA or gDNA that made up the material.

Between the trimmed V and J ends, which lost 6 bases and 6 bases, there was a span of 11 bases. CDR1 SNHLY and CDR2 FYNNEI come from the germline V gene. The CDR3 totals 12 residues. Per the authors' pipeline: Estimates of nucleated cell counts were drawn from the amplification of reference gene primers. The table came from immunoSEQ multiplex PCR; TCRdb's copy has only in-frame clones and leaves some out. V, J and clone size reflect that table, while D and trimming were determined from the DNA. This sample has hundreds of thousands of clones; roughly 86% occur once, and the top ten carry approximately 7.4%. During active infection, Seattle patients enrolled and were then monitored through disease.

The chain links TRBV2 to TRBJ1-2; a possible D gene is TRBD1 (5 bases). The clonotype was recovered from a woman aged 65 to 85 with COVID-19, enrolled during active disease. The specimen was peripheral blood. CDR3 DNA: TGTGCCAGCAGCGGGGGTCGGGATGGCTACACCTTC. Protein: CASSGGRDGYTF.